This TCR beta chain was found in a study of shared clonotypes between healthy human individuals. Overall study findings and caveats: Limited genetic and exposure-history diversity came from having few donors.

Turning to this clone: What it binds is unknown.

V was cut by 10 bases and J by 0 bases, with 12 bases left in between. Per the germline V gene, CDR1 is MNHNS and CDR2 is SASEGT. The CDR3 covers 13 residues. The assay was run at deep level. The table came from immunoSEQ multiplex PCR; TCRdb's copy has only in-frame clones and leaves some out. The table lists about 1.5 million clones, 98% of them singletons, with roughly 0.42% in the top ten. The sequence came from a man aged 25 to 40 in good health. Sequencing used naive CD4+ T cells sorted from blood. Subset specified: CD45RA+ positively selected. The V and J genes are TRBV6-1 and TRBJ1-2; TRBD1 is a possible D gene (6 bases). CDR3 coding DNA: TGTGCCACAGGACAGCTAGCTAACTATGGCTACACCTTC. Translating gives CATGQLANYGYTF.